This T cell receptor (beta chain) appears in the sequencing data of a study of follicular helper T cells after annual influenza vaccination. Study-level findings and limits: ICOS+CD38+ cTfh clonality change tracked circulating plasmablast frequency change. Each annual vaccination recalled recurring oligoclonal ICOS+CD38+ cTfh clonotypes.

In the case of this clone: Its matching antigen is unknown.

The time point denotes: 2015-2016 season, 7 days after influenza vaccination. The table came from immunoSEQ multiplex PCR; TCRdb's copy has only in-frame clones and leaves some out. The data show fewer than 6,500 clones, approximately 88% seen once. The TCR comes from an adult who received the influenza vaccine. This material consisted of CXCR5+ CD38- circulating T follicular helper cells from blood, taken 7 days after influenza vaccination. Stated subset: circulating Tfh, non-naive CD4+CXCR5+PD-1+ (ICOS+CD38+ or ICOS-CD38-).

For the CDR3, the DNA is TGTGCCAGCAGTTTTGGCGTTCGAGGAACAGCTAGCAATCAGCCCCAGCATTTT. Translating it yields CASSFGVRGTASNQPQHF. The chain employs TRBV28 and TRBJ1-5, with no clear D. The CDR3 loop spans 18 amino acids. Deletions cut 3 bases from V and 0 bases from J, with 18 bases between. Looked up from germline, CDR1 is MDHEN and CDR2 is SYDVKM.